Listed here are 25 T cell receptor beta chains from one sample, sequenced in a study of cytomegalovirus exposure and HLA in healthy donors. The PCR contained 60 Vbeta and 13 Jbeta primers. Sequenced by immunoSEQ multiplex PCR; TCRdb stores in-frame clones only, minus some. The sample shows 100,000 to 150,000 clones, about 8.5% of them seen only once. The specimen sequenced was PBMCs. These receptors all come from a man between 40 and 49 years old in good health and CMV-seronegative.

V usage is TRBV19 and J usage is TRBJ1-6, with 12 bases fitting TRBD1. J was trimmed by 7 bases and V by 10 bases; bases with no gene match: 8. The CDR3 is made up of 15 amino acids. Germline CDR1 and CDR2: LNHDA and SQIVND (reference sequence). The CDR3 here is CATSGTGGANSPLHF. For the CDR3, the DNA is TGTGCCACCTCAGGGACAGGGGGCGCGAATTCACCCCTCCACTTT.

The rearrangement joins TRBV6-5 to TRBJ1-1; perhaps TRBD1 as D (6 bases). Germline V gives CDR1 MNHEY, CDR2 SVGAGI. This CDR3 region has 12 residues. V was trimmed by 2 bases and J by 10 bases, leaving 11 bases between them. CDR3 sequence (DNA): TGTGCCAGCAGTTACCGGGGGGGGCTAGCTTTCTTT. Its translation is CASSYRGGLAFF.

This chain links TRBV27 with TRBJ2-7; 9 nucleotides align to TRBD1. Germline V gene data show CDR1 as MNHEY and CDR2 as SMNVEV (reference sequence). V lost 7 bases, J lost 5 bases, and 12 bases stayed unmatched. This CDR3 is built from 15 residues. CDR3 sequence: CASTYSGQGSDEQYF. CDR3 bases: TGTGCCAGCACCTATTCGGGACAGGGTTCCGACGAGCAGTACTTC.

The chain combines TRBV19 with TRBJ1-2; D is undetermined. Trimming stripped 6 bases from V and 6 bases from J, with 11 bases between. This CDR3 is 12 amino acids long. Germline CDR1 LNHDA, CDR2 SQIVND (reference sequence). CDR3 coding DNA: TGTGCCAGTAGGGAGGCGATCAATGGCTACACCTTC. It translates to CASREAINGYTF.

This clone was seen more than once but under ten times. The V call is TRBV18, the J call TRBJ2-2; 9 bases match TRBD2. The germline V gene encodes CDR1 KGHSH and CDR2 LQKENI. This CDR3 spans 16 amino acids. Losses at the gene ends were 0 bases for V and 1 base for J; bases not matched to a gene: 0. The CDR3 coding sequence is TGTGCCAGCTCACCACCACTAGCGGGGAACACCGGGGAGCTGTTTTTT. The encoded protein is CASSPPLAGNTGELFF.

This rearrangement joins TRBV9 to TRBJ2-7, with D maybe TRBD1 (5 bases). CDR1 is SGDLS, CDR2 YYNGEE, per germline. The CDR3 covers 15 residues. V gave up 4 bases and J gave up 2 bases, with 16 bases separating them. CDR3 in amino acids: CASSPEQAYTYEQYF. The CDR3 DNA is TGTGCCAGCAGCCCGGAACAGGCCTATACCTACGAGCAGTACTTC. Using reference TRBV9 and TRBJ2-7 for the parts outside the CDR3, the full variable domain is DSGVTQTPKHLITATGQRVTLRCSPRSGDLSVYWYQQSLDQGLQFLIQYYNGEERAKGNILERFSAQQFPDLHSELNLSSLELGDSALYFCASSPEQAYTYEQYFGPGTRLTVT.

The V call is TRBV7-9, the J call TRBJ2-2, with 7 positions matching TRBD1. The V and J ends lost 11 bases and 3 bases, in that order; junction bases with no gene match: 6. The CDR3 has 13 residues. Germline CDR1 SEHNR, CDR2 FQNEAQ (reference sequence). CDR3 DNA sequence: TGTGCCGACCGGGACAGAGACACCGGGGAGCTGTTTTTT. Translated, it gives CADRDRDTGELFF.

The genes are TRBV7-9 and TRBJ2-5, with 9 bases aligning to TRBD2. With 6 bases clipped from V and 4 bases from J, the junction kept 9 bases outside the gene matches. Germline values: CDR1 SEHNR, CDR2 FQNEAQ (reference sequence). The CDR3 consists of 15 residues. CDR3 coding DNA: TGTGCCAGCAGTACCCGGTTTAGCGGGGGAGAGACCCAGTACTTC. Amino acid sequence: CASSTRFSGGETQYF.

The chain carries TRBV6-5 and TRBJ1-3, with D possibly TRBD1 on 6 matching bases. The CDR3 covers 15 residues. V lost 6 bases to trimming and J lost 0 bases, with 12 bases between them. In germline, CDR1 is MNHEY, CDR2 SVGAGI. The CDR3 DNA sequence: TGTGCCAGCAGCCAAGACAGGTCCTCTGGAAACACCATATATTTT. It specifies CASSQDRSSGNTIYF.

CDR3 coding DNA: TGTGCCAGCAGCCTCCAGGGCTCCTACAATGAGCAGTTCTTC. Amino acids: CASSLQGSYNEQFF. The J gene is TRBJ2-1, the V gene TRBV11-1; weak D call: TRBD1 (5 bases). CDR3 length: 14 residues. The germline V gene encodes CDR1 SGHAT and CDR2 FQDESV (reference sequence). The V end was cut by 5 bases, the J end by 0 bases, with 8 bases between.

This sequence joins TRBV9 and TRBJ2-1; TRBD2 agrees at 10 bases. The germline V gene has CDR1 SGDLS and CDR2 YYNGEE. V shed 0 bases and J 8 bases; nucleotides not matched to a gene: 8. The CDR3 is 16 amino acids. CDR3 loop: CASSVGPTSGVYEQFF. As DNA, the CDR3 is TGTGCCAGCAGCGTAGGCCCCACTAGCGGGGTATATGAGCAGTTCTTC.

This chain links TRBV4-2 with TRBJ2-7; D is perhaps TRBD1 (6 bases). CDR3 length: 14 amino acids. Germline values: CDR1 LGHNA, CDR2 YNFKEQ. Trimming took off 4 bases at V and 0 bases at J, with 10 bases between the two ends. CDR3 loop: CASSRDTTSYEQYF. CDR3 DNA: TGTGCCAGCAGCCGGGACACCACCTCCTACGAGCAGTACTTC.

This clone was counted a few times. The chain couples TRBV9 to TRBJ2-2, with D possibly TRBD1 on 6 matching bases. This CDR3 comprises 14 residues. V was trimmed by 4 bases and J by 6 bases, leaving 13 bases between them. The germline V gene has CDR1 SGDLS and CDR2 YYNGEE. The CDR3 reads CASSSFGGPGELFF. CDR3 nucleotide sequence: TGTGCCAGCAGCTCCTTTGGGGGCCCCGGGGAGCTGTTTTTT. Full variable domain (outside the CDR3, taken from reference TRBV9 and TRBJ2-2): DSGVTQTPKHLITATGQRVTLRCSPRSGDLSVYWYQQSLDQGLQFLIQYYNGEERAKGNILERFSAQQFPDLHSELNLSSLELGDSALYFCASSSFGGPGELFFGEGSRLTVL.

The chain employs TRBV7-9 and TRBJ1-1; D possibly corresponds to TRBD1 (6 bases). In germline, CDR1 is SEHNR, CDR2 FQNEAQ (reference sequence). V was pared by 8 bases and J by 3 bases, with 13 bases between. The CDR3 loop spans 13 amino acids. In DNA, the CDR3 is TGTGCCAGCTTTCTGGGGGGGCACACTGAAGCTTTCTTT. Translated, it gives CASFLGGHTEAFF.

This clone was seen more than once but under ten times. The V gene is TRBV19, the J gene TRBJ2-7, with D possibly being TRBD2 (6 bases). This CDR3 has 14 residues. Trimming removed 1 base from V and 2 bases from J, with 9 bases in between. In germline, CDR1 is LNHDA, CDR2 SQIVND (reference sequence). CDR3 bases: TGTGCCAGTAGTATAGGAGGAGGGGCCTACGAGCAGTACTTC. Translated: CASSIGGGAYEQYF. The whole variable domain, remainder taken from reference TRBV19 and TRBJ2-7, is DGGITQSPKYLFRKEGQNVTLSCEQNLNHDAMYWYRQDPGQGLRLIYYSQIVNDFQKGDIAEGYSVSREKKESFPLTVTSAQKNPTAFYLCASSIGGGAYEQYFGPGTRLTVT.

This clone was counted between two and nine times. The V and J genes are TRBV5-1 and TRBJ2-3, with 12 bases that match TRBD2. Germline V gene lookup returns CDR1 SGHRS and CDR2 YFSETQ. The CDR3 has 19 residues. The V and J ends lost 0 bases and 0 bases, in that order; junction bases with no gene match: 8. CDR3 loop: CASSLGGLAGIPSTDTQYF. CDR3 nucleotide sequence: TGCGCCAGCAGCTTGGGTGGACTAGCGGGGATACCTAGCACAGATACGCAGTATTTT.

The gene calls are TRBV5-1 and TRBJ2-7, with D hard to call. CDR1 and CDR2 from the germline V gene are SGHRS and YFSETQ. Trimming cost V 4 bases and J 5 bases, with 16 bases left between them. CDR3 length: 14 amino acids. CDR3: CASSTRDALNEQYF. In DNA, the CDR3 is TGCGCCAGCAGCACGAGAGATGCTCTGAACGAGCAGTACTTC.

This clone was counted a few times. The rearrangement links TRBV7-9 to TRBJ1-1; D remains unclear. Germline V gives CDR1 SEHNR, CDR2 FQNEAQ (reference sequence). The V and J ends lost 3 bases and 0 bases respectively, with 5 bases between them. This CDR3 region has 13 residues. The CDR3 DNA is TGTGCCAGCAGCTTGAGCCTGAACACTGAAGCTTTCTTT. This encodes CASSLSLNTEAFF.

This clone has a handful of counts. The J gene is TRBJ2-5, the V gene TRBV11-3; 7 bases are shared with TRBD2. Germline lookup yields CDR1 SGHNT and CDR2 YENEEA. V gave up 1 base and J gave up 3 bases; unmatched junction bases: 5. The CDR3 is 15 residues long. The chain's CDR3 is CASSLGGSGEETQYF. In DNA form, the CDR3 reads TGTGCCAGCAGCTTAGGGGGCAGCGGGGAAGAGACCCAGTACTTC.

The chain employs TRBV19 and TRBJ2-7; 12 bases agree with TRBD1. CDR1 and CDR2 (germline): LNHDA, SQIVND (reference sequence). Trimming at V came to 3 bases and at J to 6 bases, leaving 9 bases not matched to a gene. The CDR3 length is 16 residues. The CDR3 sequence is CASSMGDRGRKGEQYF. The CDR3 DNA is TGTGCCAGTAGTATGGGGGACAGGGGGCGGAAAGGCGAGCAGTACTTC.

This clone turned up a few times. The CDR3 loop reads CASSQGTAGGWTDTQYF. In DNA, the CDR3 is TGTGCCAGCAGCCAAGGAACAGCGGGGGGGTGGACAGATACGCAGTATTTT. The chain carries TRBV4-2 and TRBJ2-3; 10 bases agree with TRBD2. CDR3 length: 17 amino acids. J gave up 3 bases and V 1 base, and 7 bases lay outside the gene matches. From germline, CDR1 is LGHNA and CDR2 YNFKEQ.

This clone was observed a handful of times. The V and J genes are TRBV5-6 and TRBJ1-1; 7 bases map to TRBD1. The V gene end was trimmed by 4 bases and the J gene end by 5 bases; junction bases not matched to a gene: 5. Germline assignment: CDR1 SGHDT and CDR2 YYEEEE. The CDR3 contains 13 residues. For the CDR3, the DNA is TGTGCCAGCAGCCTCTCCAGGGGGACTGAAGCTTTCTTT. Translating gives CASSLSRGTEAFF.

This chain connects TRBV6-6 to TRBJ1-5; D is ambiguous. CDR1 is MNHNY, CDR2 SVGAGI, per germline (reference sequence). The CDR3 loop spans 13 amino acids. V gave up 0 bases and J gave up 5 bases, with 5 bases separating them. The chain's CDR3 is CASSYSRDQPQHF. The CDR3 nucleotides are TGTGCCAGCAGTTACTCGAGAGATCAGCCCCAGCATTTT.

This clone was found a few times. V is TRBV25-1 and J is TRBJ1-2; TRBD1 matches 7 bases. Germline V gene lookup returns CDR1 MGHDK and CDR2 SYGVNS. This CDR3 is built from 14 residues. V lost 4 bases and J lost 3; bases outside the gene matches: 5. The CDR3 reads CASSGPDRDYGYTF. As DNA, the CDR3 is TGTGCCAGCAGTGGGCCCGACAGGGACTATGGCTACACCTTC.

This clone has only a few counts. The rearrangement joins TRBV27 to TRBJ2-3; 8 bases match TRBD1. J gave up 5 bases and V 1 base, and 5 bases lay outside the gene matches. Germline V gives CDR1 MNHEY, CDR2 SMNVEV (reference sequence). The CDR3 consists of 15 residues. CDR3 sequence: CASSLYTGGKDTQYF. The CDR3 nucleotides read TGTGCCAGCAGTTTATATACAGGGGGGAAAGATACGCAGTATTTT.